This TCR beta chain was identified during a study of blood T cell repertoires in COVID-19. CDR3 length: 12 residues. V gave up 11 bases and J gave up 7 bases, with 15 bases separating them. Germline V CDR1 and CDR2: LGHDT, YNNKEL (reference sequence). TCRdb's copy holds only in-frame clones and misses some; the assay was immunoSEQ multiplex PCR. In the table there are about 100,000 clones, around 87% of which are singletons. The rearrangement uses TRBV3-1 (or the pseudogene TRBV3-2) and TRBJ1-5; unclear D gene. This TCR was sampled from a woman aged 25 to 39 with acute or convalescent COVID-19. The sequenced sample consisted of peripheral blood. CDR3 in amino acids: CAASSPQQPQHF. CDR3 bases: TGTGCCGCCTCTTCCCCCCAGCAGCCCCAGCATTTT.